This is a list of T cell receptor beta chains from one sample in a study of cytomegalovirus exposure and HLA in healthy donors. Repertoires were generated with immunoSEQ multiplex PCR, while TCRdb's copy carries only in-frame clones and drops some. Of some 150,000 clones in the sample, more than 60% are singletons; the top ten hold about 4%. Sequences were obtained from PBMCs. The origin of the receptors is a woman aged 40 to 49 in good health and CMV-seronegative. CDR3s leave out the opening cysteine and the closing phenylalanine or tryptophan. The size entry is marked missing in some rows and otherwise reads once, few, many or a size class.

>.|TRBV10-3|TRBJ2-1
AIREVPGLAGSLSYNEQF
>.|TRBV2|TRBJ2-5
ASSASRAQY
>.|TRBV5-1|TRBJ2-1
ASSLYQRRAGGGNEQF
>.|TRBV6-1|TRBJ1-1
ASSESGAF
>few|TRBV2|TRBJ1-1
ASSEVAGVDTEAF
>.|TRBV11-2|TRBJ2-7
ASSLGDRYYEQY
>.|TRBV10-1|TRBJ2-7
ASSAGRGYEQY
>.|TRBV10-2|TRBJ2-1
ASSDGGGRSYNEQF
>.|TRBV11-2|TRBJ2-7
ASSPPGVQGLEEQY
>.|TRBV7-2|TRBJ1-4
ASSRPTGGGNEKLF
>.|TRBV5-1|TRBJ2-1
ASSLGTGGNEQF
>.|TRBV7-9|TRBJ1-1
ASSHTQNTEAF
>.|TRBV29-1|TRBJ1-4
SVDGTGAGNEKLF
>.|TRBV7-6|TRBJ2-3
ASSPKDTRASDTQY
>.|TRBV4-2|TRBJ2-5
ASSQSGEGEETQY
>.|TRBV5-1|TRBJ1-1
ASSPSRGGMNTEAF
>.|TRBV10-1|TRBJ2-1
ASSDGWGSQGQF
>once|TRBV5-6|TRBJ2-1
ASSAARIGVREQF
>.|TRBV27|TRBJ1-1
ASSPSGDTEAF
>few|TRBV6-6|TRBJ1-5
ASGDRSNQPQH
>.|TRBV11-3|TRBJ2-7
ASSWGQASYEQY
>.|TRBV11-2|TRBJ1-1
ASSLAENTEAF
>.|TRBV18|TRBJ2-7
ASSPNSGDTYEQY
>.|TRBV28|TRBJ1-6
ASSLGGRIGSPLH
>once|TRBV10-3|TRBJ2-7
AISEGTSNTYEQY
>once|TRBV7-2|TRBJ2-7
ASSSPDRVGVRRSYEQY
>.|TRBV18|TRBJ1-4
ASSRGRDEKLF
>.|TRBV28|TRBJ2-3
ASSVRDTQY
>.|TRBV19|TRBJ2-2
ASTLRGRPNTGELF
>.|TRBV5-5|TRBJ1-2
ASREGTRGAVYGYT
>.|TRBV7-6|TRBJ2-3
ASSPKAEPTDTQY
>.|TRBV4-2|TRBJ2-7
ASSQEWSSSSYEQY
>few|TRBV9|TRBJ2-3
ASSERGETTDTQY
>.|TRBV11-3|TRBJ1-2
ASSSGPGTVGRYT
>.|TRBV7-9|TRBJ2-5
ASSSLQGSRETQY
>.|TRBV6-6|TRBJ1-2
ASSPAGNYGYT
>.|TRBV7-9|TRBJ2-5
ASSLGWSGGQETQY